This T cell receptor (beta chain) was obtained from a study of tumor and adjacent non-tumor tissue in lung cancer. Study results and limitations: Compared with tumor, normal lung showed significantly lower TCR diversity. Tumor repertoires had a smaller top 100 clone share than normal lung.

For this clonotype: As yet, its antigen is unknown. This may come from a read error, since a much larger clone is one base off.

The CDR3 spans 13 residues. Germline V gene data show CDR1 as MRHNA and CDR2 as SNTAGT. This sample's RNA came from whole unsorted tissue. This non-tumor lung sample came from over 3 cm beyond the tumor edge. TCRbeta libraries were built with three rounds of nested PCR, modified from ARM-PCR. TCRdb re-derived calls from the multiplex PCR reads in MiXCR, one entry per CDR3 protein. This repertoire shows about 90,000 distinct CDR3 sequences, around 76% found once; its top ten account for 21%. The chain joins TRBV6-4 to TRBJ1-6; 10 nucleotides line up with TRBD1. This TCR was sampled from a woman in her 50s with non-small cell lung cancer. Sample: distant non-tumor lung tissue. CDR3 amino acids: CVRSGQGNSPLHF. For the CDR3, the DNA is TGTGTCAGATCGGGACAGGGGAACTCACCCCTCCACTTT.